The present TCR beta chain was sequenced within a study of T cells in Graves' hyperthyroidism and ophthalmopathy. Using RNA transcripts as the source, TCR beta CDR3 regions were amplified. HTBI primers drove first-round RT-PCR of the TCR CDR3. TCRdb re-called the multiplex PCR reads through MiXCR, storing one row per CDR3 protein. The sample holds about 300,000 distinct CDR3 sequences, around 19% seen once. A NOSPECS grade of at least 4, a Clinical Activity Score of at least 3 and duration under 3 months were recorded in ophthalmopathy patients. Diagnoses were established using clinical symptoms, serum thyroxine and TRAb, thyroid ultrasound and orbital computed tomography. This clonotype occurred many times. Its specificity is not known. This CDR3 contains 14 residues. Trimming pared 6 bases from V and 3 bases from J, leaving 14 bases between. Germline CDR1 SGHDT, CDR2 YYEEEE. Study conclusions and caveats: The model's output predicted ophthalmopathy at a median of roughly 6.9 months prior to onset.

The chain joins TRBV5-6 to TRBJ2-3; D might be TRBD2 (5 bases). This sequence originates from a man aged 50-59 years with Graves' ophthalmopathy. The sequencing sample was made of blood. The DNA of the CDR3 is TGTGCCAGCAACGCCGCGGGCCGAACAGATACGCAGTATTTT. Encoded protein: CASNAAGRTDTQYF.